This TCR beta chain is from a study of shared clonotypes between healthy human individuals. Study-level information: Contributing individuals were a couple of females and a few males aged 18 to 49.

Naive CD8 cells, CD45RO-negative and positively selected for CCR7, excluded terminally differentiated effector memory CD45RA+ cells. Every one of the donors was a Caucasian adult that lived in Nashville, Tennessee. The CDR3 is 18 amino acids. Germline V gives CDR1 MDHEN, CDR2 SYDVKM. The V and J ends lost 1 base and 4 bases respectively, with 22 bases between them. Genomic DNA belonging to each subset was distributed in equal measure over several immunoSEQ plates. Here immunoSEQ multiplex PCR was the method, and the copy in TCRdb shows in-frame clones only, minus some. The table shows 750,000 to 1,000,000 clones, with nearly 95% occurring only once.

The sequence was collected from a man aged 25 to 40 in good health. This chain uses TRBV28 with TRBJ2-5; D uncertain. Sample: naive CD8+ T cells sorted from blood. The CDR3 sequence is CASSLSRFGDPSPETQYF. CDR3 DNA sequence: TGTGCCAGCAGTTTATCCCGTTTTGGTGATCCGTCCCCAGAGACCCAGTACTTC.